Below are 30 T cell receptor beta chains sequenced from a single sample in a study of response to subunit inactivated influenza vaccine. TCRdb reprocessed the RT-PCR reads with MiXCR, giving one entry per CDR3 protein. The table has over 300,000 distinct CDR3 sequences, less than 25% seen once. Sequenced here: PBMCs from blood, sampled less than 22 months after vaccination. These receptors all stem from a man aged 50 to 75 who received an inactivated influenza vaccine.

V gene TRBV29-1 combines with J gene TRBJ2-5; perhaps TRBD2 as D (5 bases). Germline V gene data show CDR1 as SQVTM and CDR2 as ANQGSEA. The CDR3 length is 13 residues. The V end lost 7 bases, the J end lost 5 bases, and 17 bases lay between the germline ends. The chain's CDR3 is CSAAWRSGETQYF. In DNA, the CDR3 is TGCAGCGCGGCGTGGAGGTCGGGGGAGACCCAGTACTTC.

The CDR3 region has the DNA TGTGCCAGCAGCGTAGCGGGCGGAACTCAAGAGACCCAGTACTTC. Translating it yields CASSVAGGTQETQYF. The rearrangement joins TRBV9 to TRBJ2-5; D is unresolved. The CDR3 sequence is 15 residues long. With 0 bases removed from V and 2 bases from J, the gap between germline ends came to 11 bases. The germline CDR1 and CDR2 sequences are SGDLS and YYNGEE.

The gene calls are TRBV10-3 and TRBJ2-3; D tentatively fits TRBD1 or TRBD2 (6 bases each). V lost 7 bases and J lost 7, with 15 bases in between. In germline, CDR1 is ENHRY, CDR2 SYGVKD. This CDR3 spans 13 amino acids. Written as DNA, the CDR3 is TGTGCCATCACTATATCGGGGGCAAATACGCAGTATTTT. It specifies CAITISGANTQYF.

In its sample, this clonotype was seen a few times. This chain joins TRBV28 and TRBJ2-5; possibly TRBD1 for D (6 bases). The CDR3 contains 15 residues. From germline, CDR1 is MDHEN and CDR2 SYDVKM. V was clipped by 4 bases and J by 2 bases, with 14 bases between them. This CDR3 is CASSSRTESQETQYF. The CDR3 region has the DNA TGTGCCAGCAGTTCTCGGACAGAATCGCAAGAGACCCAGTACTTC. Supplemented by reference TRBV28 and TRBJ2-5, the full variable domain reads DVKVTQSSRYLVKRTGEKVFLECVQDMDHENMFWYRQDPGLGLRLIYFSYDVKMKEKGDIPEGYSVSREKKERFSLILESASTNQTSMYLCASSSRTESQETQYFGPGTRLLVL.

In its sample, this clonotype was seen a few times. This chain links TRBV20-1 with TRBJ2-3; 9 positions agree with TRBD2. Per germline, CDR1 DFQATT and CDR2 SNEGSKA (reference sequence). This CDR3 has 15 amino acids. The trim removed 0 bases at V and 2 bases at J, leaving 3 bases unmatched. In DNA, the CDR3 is TGCAGTGCTAGAGATAGCGGGAGAGCCACAGATACGCAGTATTTT. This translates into CSARDSGRATDTQYF.

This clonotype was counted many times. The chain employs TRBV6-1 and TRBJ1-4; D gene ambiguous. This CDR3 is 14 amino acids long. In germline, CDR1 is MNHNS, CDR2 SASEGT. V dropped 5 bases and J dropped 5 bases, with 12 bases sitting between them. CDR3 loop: CASSLRTKNEKLFF. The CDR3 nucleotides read TGTGCCAGCAGTCTCCGGACGAAGAATGAAAAACTGTTTTTT.

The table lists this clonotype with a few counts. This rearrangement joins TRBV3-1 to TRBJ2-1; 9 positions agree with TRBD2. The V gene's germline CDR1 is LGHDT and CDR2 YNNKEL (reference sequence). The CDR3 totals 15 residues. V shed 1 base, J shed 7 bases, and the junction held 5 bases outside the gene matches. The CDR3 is CASSQVWTSANEQFF. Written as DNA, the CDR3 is TGTGCCAGCAGCCAAGTCTGGACTAGCGCGAATGAGCAGTTCTTC.

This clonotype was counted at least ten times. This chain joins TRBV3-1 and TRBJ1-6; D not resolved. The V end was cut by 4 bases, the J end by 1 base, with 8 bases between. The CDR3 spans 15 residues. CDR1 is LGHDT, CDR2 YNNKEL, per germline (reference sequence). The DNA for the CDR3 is TGTGCCAGCAGCCCAGGACTATCCTATAATTCACCCCTCCACTTT. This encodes CASSPGLSYNSPLHF. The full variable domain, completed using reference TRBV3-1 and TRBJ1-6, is DTAVSQTPKYLVTQMGNDKSIKCEQNLGHDTMYWYKQDSKKFLKIMFSYNNKELIINETVPNRFSPKSPDKAHLNLHINSLELGDSAVYFCASSPGLSYNSPLHFGNGTRLTVT.

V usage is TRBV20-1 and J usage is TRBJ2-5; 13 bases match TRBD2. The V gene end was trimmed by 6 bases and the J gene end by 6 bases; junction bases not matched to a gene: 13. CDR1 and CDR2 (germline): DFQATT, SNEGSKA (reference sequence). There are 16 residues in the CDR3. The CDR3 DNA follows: TGCAGTGCCCAAGAGACTAGCGGGGGGCCTGCAAAGACCCAGTACTTC. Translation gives CSAQETSGGPAKTQYF.

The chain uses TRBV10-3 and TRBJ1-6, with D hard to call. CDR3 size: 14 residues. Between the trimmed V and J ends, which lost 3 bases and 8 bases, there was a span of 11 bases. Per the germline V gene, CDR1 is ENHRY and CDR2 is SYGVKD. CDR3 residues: CAISERQNDSPLHF. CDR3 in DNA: TGTGCCATCAGTGAACGGCAGAATGATTCACCCCTCCACTTT.

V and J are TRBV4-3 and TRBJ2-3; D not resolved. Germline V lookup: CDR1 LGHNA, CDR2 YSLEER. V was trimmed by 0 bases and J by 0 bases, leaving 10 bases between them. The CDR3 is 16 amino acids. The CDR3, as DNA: TGCGCCAGCAGCCAAGATGCCAGACCTAGCACAGATACGCAGTATTTT. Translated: CASSQDARPSTDTQYF.

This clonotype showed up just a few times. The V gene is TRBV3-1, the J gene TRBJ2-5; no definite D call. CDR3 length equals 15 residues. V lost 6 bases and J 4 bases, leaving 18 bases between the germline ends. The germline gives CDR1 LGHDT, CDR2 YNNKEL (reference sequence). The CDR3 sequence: CASRIRWDSGETQYF. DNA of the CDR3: TGTGCCAGCAGAATCCGCTGGGATTCGGGAGAGACCCAGTACTTC.

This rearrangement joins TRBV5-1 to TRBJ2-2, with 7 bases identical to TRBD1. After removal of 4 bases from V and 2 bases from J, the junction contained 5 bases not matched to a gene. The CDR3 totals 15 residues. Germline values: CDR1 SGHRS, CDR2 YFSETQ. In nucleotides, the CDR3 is TGCGCCAGCAGCGTGACAGGGCCCAACACCGGGGAGCTGTTTTTT. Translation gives CASSVTGPNTGELFF.

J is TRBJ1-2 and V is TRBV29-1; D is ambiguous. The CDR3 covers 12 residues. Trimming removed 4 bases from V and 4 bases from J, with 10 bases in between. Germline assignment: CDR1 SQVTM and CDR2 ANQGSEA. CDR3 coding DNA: TGCAGCGTTGGGACGGTGACCTATGGCTACACCTTC. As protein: CSVGTVTYGYTF.

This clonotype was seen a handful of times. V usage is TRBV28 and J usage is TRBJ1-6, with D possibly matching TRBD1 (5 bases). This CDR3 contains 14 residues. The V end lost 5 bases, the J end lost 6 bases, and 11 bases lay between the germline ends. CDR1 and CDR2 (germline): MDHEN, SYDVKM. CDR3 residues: CASSRGPFNSPLHF. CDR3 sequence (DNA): TGTGCCAGCAGTCGGGGACCGTTTAATTCACCCCTCCACTTT.

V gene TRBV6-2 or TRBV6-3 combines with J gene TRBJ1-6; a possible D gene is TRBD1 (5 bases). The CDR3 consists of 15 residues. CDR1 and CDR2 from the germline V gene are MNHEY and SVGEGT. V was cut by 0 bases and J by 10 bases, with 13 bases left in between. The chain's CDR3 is CASSYSGGSNSPLHF. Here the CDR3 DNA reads TGTGCCAGCAGTTACTCCGGGGGGAGCAACTCACCCCTCCACTTT.

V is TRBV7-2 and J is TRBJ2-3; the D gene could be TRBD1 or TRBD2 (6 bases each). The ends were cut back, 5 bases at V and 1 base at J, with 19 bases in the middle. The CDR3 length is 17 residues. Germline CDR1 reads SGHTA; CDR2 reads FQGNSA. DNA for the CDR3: TGTGCCAGCAGCCCTTCTCGGGCGGGACACGGCACAGATACGCAGTATTTT. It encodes CASSPSRAGHGTDTQYF.

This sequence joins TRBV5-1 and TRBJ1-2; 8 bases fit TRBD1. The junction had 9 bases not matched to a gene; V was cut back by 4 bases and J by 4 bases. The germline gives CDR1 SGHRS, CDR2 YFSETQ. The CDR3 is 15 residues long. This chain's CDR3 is CASSPGQGSFYGYTF. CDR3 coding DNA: TGCGCCAGCAGCCCTGGACAGGGCTCCTTCTATGGCTACACCTTC.

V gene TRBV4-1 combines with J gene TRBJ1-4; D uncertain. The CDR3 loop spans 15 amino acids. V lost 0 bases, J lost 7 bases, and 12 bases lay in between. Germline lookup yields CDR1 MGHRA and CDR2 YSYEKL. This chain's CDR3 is CASSQERGFGEKLFF. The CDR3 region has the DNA TGCGCCAGCAGCCAAGAGAGAGGGTTTGGTGAAAAACTGTTTTTT.

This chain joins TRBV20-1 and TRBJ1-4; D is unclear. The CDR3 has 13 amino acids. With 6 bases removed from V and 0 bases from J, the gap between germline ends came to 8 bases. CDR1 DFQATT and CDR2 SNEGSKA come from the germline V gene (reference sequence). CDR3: CSAQPSTNEKLFF. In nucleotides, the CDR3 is TGCAGTGCGCAACCGTCAACTAATGAAAAACTGTTTTTT.

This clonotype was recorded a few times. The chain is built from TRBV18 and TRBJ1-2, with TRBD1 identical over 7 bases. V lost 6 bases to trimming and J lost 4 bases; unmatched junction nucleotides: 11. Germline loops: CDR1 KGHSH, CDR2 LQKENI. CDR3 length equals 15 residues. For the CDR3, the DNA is TGTGCCAGCTCCCCCGGGACAGCTCTCCTCTATGGCTACACCTTC. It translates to CASSPGTALLYGYTF.

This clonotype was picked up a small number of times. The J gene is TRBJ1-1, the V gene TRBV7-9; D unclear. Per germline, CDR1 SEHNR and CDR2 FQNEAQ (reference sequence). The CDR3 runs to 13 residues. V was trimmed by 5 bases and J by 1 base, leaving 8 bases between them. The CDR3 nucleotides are TGTGCCAGCAGCCCGTACCCGAACACTGAAGCTTTCTTT. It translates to CASSPYPNTEAFF.

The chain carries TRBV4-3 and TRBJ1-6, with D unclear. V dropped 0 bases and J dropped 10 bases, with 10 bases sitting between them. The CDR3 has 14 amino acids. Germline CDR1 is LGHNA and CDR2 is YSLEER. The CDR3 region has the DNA TGCGCCAGCAGCCAAGACCACGGTTCCTCACCCCTCCACTTT. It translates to CASSQDHGSSPLHF.

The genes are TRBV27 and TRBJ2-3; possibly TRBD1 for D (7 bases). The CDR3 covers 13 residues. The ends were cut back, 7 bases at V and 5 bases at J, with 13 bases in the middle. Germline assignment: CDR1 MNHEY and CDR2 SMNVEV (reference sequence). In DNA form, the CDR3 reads TGTGCCAGCAAGGAGGGGGCCATAGATACGCAGTATTTT. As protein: CASKEGAIDTQYF.

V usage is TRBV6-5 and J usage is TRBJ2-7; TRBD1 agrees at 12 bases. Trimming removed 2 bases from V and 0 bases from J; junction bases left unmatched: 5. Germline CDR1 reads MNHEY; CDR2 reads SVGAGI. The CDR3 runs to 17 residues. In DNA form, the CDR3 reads TGTGCCAGCAGTTACGGGACAGGGGGCTTTCGCTCCTACGAGCAGTACTTC. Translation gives CASSYGTGGFRSYEQYF.

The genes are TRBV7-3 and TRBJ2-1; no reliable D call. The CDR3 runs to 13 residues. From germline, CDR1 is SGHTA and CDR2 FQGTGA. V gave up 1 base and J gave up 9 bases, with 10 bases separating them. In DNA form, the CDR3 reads TGTGCCAGCAGCTTAAGCGGAGTGGGTGAGCAGTTCTTC. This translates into CASSLSGVGEQFF.

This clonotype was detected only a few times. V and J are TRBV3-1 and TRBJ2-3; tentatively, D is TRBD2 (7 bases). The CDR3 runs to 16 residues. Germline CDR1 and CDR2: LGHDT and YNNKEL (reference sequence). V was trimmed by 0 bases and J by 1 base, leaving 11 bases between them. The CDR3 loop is CASSQDWGGRTDTQYF. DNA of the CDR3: TGTGCCAGCAGCCAAGATTGGGGGGGCCGCACAGATACGCAGTATTTT.

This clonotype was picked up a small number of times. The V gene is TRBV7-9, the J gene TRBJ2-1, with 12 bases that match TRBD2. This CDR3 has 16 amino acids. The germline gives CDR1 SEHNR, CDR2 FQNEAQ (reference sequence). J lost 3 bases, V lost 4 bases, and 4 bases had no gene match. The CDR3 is CASSSLAGGLYNEQFF. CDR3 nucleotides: TGTGCCAGCAGCTCCCTAGCGGGGGGGCTCTACAATGAGCAGTTCTTC.

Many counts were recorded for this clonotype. The CDR3 sequence is CASSFTMNTEAFF. The CDR3 nucleotides are TGTGCCAGCAGCTTTACCATGAACACTGAAGCTTTCTTT. The rearrangement links TRBV7-2 to TRBJ1-1; no clear D gene. Germline CDR1 reads SGHTA; CDR2 reads FQGNSA. The germline V and J ends were trimmed by 3 bases and 0 bases, with 5 bases remaining between them. The CDR3 length is 13 residues.

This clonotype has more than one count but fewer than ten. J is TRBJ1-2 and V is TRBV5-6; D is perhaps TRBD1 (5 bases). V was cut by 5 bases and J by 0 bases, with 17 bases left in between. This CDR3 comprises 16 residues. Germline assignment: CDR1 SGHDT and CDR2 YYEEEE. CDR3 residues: CASSPRVRGANYGYTF. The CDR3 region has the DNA TGTGCCAGCAGTCCTCGTGTGAGGGGTGCTAACTATGGCTACACCTTC.